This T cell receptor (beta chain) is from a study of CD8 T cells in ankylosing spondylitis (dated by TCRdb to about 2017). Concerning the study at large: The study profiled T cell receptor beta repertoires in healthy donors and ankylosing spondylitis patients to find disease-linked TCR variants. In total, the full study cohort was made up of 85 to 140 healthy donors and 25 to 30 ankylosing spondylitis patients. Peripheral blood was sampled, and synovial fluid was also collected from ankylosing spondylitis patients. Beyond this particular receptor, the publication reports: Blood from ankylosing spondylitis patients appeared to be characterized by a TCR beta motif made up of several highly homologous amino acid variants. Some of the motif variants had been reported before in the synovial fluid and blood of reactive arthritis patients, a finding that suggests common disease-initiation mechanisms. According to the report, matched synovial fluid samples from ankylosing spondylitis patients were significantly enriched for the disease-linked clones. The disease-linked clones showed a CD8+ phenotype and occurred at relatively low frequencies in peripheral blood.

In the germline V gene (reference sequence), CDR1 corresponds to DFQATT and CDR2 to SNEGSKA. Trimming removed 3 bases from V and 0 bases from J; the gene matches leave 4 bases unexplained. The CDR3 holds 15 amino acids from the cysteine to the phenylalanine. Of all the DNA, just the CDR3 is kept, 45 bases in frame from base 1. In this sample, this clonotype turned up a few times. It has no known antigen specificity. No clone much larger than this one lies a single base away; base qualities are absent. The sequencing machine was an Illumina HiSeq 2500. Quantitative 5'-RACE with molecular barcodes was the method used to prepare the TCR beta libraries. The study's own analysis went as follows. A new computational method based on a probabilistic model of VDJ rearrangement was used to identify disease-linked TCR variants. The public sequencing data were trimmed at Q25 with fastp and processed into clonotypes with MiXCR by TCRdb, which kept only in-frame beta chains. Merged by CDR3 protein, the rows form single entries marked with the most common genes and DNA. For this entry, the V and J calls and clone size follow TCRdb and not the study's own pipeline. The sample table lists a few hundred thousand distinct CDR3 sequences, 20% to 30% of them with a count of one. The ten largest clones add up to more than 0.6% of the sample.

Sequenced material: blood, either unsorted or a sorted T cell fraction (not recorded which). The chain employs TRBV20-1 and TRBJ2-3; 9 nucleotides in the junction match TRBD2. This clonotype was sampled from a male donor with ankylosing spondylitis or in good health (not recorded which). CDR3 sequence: CSASEAGGSTDTQYF. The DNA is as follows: TGCAGTGCTAGCGAAGCGGGGGGAAGCACAGATACGCAGTATTTT.